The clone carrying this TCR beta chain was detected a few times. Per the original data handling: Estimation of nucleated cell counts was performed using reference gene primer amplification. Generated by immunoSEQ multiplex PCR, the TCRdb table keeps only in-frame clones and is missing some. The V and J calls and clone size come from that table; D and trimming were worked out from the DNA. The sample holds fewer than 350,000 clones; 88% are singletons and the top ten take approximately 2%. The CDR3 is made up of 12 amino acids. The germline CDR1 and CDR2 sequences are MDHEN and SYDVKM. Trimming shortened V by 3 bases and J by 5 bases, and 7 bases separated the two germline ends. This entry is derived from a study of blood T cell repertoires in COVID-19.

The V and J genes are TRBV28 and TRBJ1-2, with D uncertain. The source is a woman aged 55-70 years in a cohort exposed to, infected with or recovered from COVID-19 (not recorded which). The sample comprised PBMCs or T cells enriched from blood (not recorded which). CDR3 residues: CASSLEGYGYTF. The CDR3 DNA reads TGTGCCAGCAGTTTGGAGGGTTATGGCTACACCTTC.